Reported below is one T cell receptor (beta chain). The source of the sample is a study of T cell changes during pregnancy in multiple sclerosis. The length of the CDR3 is 14 residues. The J segment lost 9 bases and the V segment lost 0 bases, leaving 7 bases of the junction unmatched. The V gene's germline CDR1 is SGHRS and CDR2 YFSETQ. TCRdb keeps only in-frame clones here, not all; method: immunoSEQ multiplex PCR. The repertoire has 93,000 or so clones, 85% to 95% of them found once; the top ten carry 0.85% to 0.95%. The genes are TRBV5-1 and TRBJ2-7; 9 bases map to TRBD1. The sequence was obtained from a female donor with multiple sclerosis, enrolled in a pregnancy study. The source material was peripheral blood, sampled before pregnancy. The CDR3 loop is CASSLGTGAPRQYF. Written as DNA, the CDR3 is TGCGCCAGCAGCTTGGGGACAGGGGCCCCAAGGCAGTACTTC.